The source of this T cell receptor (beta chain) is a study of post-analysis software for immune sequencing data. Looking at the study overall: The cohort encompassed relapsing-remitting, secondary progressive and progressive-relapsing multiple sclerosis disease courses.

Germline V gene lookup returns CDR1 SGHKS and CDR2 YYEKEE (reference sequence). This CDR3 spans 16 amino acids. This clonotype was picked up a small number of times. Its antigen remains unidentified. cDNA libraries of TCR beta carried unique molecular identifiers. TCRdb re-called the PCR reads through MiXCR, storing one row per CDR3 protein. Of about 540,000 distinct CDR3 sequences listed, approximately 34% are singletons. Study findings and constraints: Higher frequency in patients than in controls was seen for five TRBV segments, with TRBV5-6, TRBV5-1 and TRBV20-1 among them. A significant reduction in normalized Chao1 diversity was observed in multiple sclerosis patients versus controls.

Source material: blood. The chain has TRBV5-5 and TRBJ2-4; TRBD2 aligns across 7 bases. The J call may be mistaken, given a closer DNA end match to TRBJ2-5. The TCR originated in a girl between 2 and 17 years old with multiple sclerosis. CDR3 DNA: TGTGCCAGCAGCCGGGGGGTAGCTGCCTTTCAAGAGACCCAGTACTTC. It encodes CASSRGVAAFQETQYF.